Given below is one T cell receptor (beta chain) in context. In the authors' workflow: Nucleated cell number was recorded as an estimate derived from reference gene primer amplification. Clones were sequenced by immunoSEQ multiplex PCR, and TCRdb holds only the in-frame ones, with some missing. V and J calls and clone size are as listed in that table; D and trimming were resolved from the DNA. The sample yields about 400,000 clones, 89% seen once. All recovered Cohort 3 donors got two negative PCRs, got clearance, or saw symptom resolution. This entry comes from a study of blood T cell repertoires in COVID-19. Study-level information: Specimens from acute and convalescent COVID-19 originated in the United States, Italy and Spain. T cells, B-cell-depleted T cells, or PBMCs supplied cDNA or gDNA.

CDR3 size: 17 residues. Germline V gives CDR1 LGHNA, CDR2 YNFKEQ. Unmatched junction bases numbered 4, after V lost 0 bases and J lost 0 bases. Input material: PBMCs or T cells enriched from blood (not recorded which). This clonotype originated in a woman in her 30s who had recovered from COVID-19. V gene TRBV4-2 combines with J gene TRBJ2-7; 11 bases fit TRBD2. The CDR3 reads CASSQDLLAGASYEQYF. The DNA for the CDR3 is TGTGCCAGCAGCCAAGATTTACTAGCGGGGGCCTCCTACGAGCAGTACTTC.